This note documents a single T cell receptor beta chain sequence. This clonotype was counted between two and nine times. What this receptor recognizes is not known. No much larger clone is present one base from it, and per-base qualities are unavailable. The source of the sample is a study of response to subunit inactivated influenza vaccine (dated by TCRdb to about 2018). Looking at the study overall: Deep quantitative T cell receptor repertoire profiling was used in the study to track responses to a trivalent subunit inactivated influenza vaccine. Broader findings and caveats from the paper: The authors proposed that each seasonal influenza vaccination may bring in only a limited number of new T cells.

The library was generated by RT-PCR. The listed sequencing device is Illumina HiSeq 2500. The public reads were quality trimmed at Q25 with fastp and then assembled into clones with MiXCR by TCRdb, keeping productive beta chains. For every CDR3 protein sequence, its rows merge into one entry that carries the most common genes and DNA. The sample profile shows hundreds of thousands of distinct CDR3 sequences; about 11% of them were found once. Approximately 10% of the sample lies in the top ten. These sequences were also reported in another study, on T cells expressing NK-cell markers. The second study, in turn, reports: 5'RACE template switching, by which a universal primer site and unique molecular identifiers were added, was used to make TCR beta cDNA libraries. Three sorted T-cell subsets (CD3+CD56+NKG2C+, CD3+CD56+NKG2C- and CD3+CD56-NKG2C+) from several donors had their TCR beta-chain repertoires profiled. Among the eight sequenced donors, only one was HCMV-seronegative, while the other seven were HCMV-seropositive. To restrict sorting to alphabetaTCR-expressing T cells, an anti-gammadeltaTCR antibody was added in several experiments. In several donors, the dominant CD3+CD56+NKG2C+ clonotypes were found to rank among the top 10 CD8+ clonotypes and to make up roughly 1.0-7.5% of CD8+ T cells. Those dominant clonotypes were again the most abundant among CD3+CD56-NKG2C+ cells in a handful of donors, at roughly 25-65%. Whether the expanded NKG2C-expressing T cell clones were specific for HCMV antigens was left unclear. The study sequenced eight donors, all healthy volunteers chosen at random: three men and five women. To determine HCMV serostatus, a commercial ELISA kit was used to detect HCMV-specific IgG in serum. Peripheral blood mononuclear cells were isolated from blood by Ficoll density gradient centrifugation. For six donors, unsorted PBMC were also used to sequence bulk peripheral blood T-cell repertoires. cDNA synthesis was primed from the TCR beta constant segment, followed by two successive PCR amplification steps. Sequencing of the libraries produced 2 x 150 bp reads on Illumina HiSeq 2000/2500, MiSeq or NextSeq. MIGEC handled demultiplexing of the reads and grouping by UMI, while MiTCR was used to assemble and quantify clonotypes. To remove erroneous sequences, TCR cDNA sequences were retained only when supported by two or more reads. The tcR package was used for downstream repertoire analysis, and clonotypes were matched between fractions using CDR3 nucleotide sequence together with V segment. VDJmatch was used to annotate antigen specificity against VDJdb, with one amino acid substitution allowed in CDR3.

Sequenced material: PBMCs from blood, taken on the day of vaccination. This TCR came from a man in his fifties who received an inactivated influenza vaccine. Donor details come from another sample of the same person, matched by shared clones.

The CDR3 amino acid sequence is: CAIRPTGTDTQYF. The DNA sequence is as follows: TGTGCCATCAGGCCTACAGGGACAGATACGCAGTATTTT. The chain uses TRBV10-3 and TRBJ2-3; TRBD1 could be the D gene, as 6 bases match. CDR3 length: 13 amino acids, cysteine to phenylalanine. The read is trimmed to its CDR3 DNA, 39 bases read in frame from base 1. The CDR1 and CDR2 encoded by the germline V gene are ENHRY and SYGVKD. V loses 6 bases of germline sequence and J loses 3 bases, and the interval between the two ends is 10 bases.